The T cell receptor beta chain under discussion was sequenced for a study of cytomegalovirus exposure and HLA in healthy donors. The study, taken as a whole, reports: High specificity and sensitivity for cytomegalovirus status were reported for the classifier.

PCR used 60 Vbeta primers and 13 Jbeta primers. TCRdb keeps only in-frame clones here, not all; method: immunoSEQ multiplex PCR. The sample shows about 130,000 clones, about 80% of them seen only once. On this clone itself: The antigen is not known. An end of the junction differs from the germline gene, which may be a read error.

CDR3 length equals 12 residues. CDR1 and CDR2 (germline): SEHNR, FQNEAQ (reference sequence). The TCR originated in a man younger than 40 in good health. The J gene is TRBJ2-3, the V gene TRBV7-9; D not resolved. Sequenced material: PBMCs. The CDR3 coding sequence is TGTTCCAGCAGCTCTACGACAGATACGCAGTATTTT. Amino acids: CSSSSTTDTQYF.